This entry lists 22 T cell receptor beta chains sequenced from one sample in a study of blood T cells in healthy people across ages. A second PCR, run for roughly 7 to 12 cycles, used a sample-barcoded 5' primer plus a J-beta primer mix. TCRdb re-called the 5' RACE reads through MiXCR, storing one row per CDR3 protein. The sample includes 660,000 or so distinct CDR3 sequences, under 70% of them seen just once. Specimen: blood. These TCRs come from a man aged 60 to 69 in good health.

The CDR3 loop is CSAFRQGSAYEQYF. CDR3 DNA sequence: TGCAGTGCCTTTAGACAGGGGTCGGCCTACGAGCAGTACTTC. V and J are TRBV20-1 and TRBJ2-7; TRBD1 matches at 8 bases. Germline V gene data show CDR1 as DFQATT and CDR2 as SNEGSKA (reference sequence). J gave up 2 bases and V 6 bases, and 9 bases lay outside the gene matches. CDR3 length: 14 residues.

This clonotype was counted between two and nine times. The chain couples TRBV5-1 to TRBJ2-5, with 8 positions matching TRBD1. The germline V gene has CDR1 SGHRS and CDR2 YFSETQ. The CDR3 loop spans 14 amino acids. With V trimmed by 3 bases and J by 1 base, 2 bases remained unmatched. The chain's CDR3 is CASSSGTGQETQYF. The CDR3 DNA sequence: TGCGCCAGCAGCTCCGGGACAGGCCAAGAGACCCAGTACTTC.

This chain links TRBV12-3 or TRBV12-4 with TRBJ2-6; TRBD2 agrees at 14 bases. CDR3 size: 17 residues. J gave up 1 base and V 5 bases, and 1 base lay outside the gene matches. The CDR3 sequence: CASSRLAGGSGANVLTF. The DNA of the CDR3 is TGTGCCAGCAGTAGACTAGCGGGGGGGTCTGGGGCCAACGTCCTGACTTTC.

The chain employs TRBV20-1 and TRBJ2-2, with 8 bases lining up with TRBD2. The V gene's germline CDR1 is DFQATT and CDR2 SNEGSKA (reference sequence). The V and J ends lost 0 bases and 0 bases, in that order; junction bases with no gene match: 6. The CDR3 covers 17 residues. CDR3 loop: CSARDSRLASNTGELFF. The CDR3 DNA follows: TGCAGTGCTAGAGATTCCCGACTAGCGTCGAACACCGGGGAGCTGTTTTTT.

In its sample, this clonotype was seen once. The chain employs TRBV20-1 and TRBJ1-1; D ambiguous. Looked up from germline, CDR1 is DFQATT and CDR2 is SNEGSKA (reference sequence). V dropped 6 bases and J dropped 1 base, with 12 bases sitting between them. The CDR3 runs to 13 residues. The CDR3 here is CSASLRQNTEAFF. CDR3 DNA sequence: TGCAGTGCCAGCCTTAGACAGAACACTGAAGCTTTCTTT.

This chain uses TRBV29-1 with TRBJ1-2; maybe TRBD1 (5 bases). Deletions cut 1 base from V and 6 bases from J, with 12 bases between. Germline V lookup: CDR1 SQVTM, CDR2 ANQGSEA. The CDR3 has 13 residues. The CDR3 region is CSVEGGSGNGYTF. The CDR3 bases are TGCAGCGTTGAAGGGGGGTCGGGGAATGGCTACACCTTC.

This sequence joins TRBV7-7 and TRBJ2-5, with 7 bases fitting TRBD2. The CDR3 covers 13 residues. Per germline, CDR1 SSHAT and CDR2 FNYEAQ (reference sequence). V shed 9 bases and J 3 bases; nucleotides not matched to a gene: 7. CDR3 amino acids: CASRSAGEETQYF. DNA for the CDR3: TGTGCCAGTAGGAGTGCGGGGGAAGAGACCCAGTACTTC. Filled out from reference TRBV7-7 and TRBJ2-5, the complete variable domain reads GAGVSQSPRYKVTKRGQDVTLRCDPISSHATLYWYQQALGQGPEFLTYFNYEAQPDKSGLPSDRFSAERPEGSISTLTIQRTEQRDSAMYRCASRSAGEETQYFGPGTRLLVL.

The gene calls are TRBV24-1 and TRBJ2-1; D remains ambiguous. CDR1 and CDR2 from the germline V gene are KGHDR and SFDVKD. The CDR3 totals 15 residues. The germline V and J ends were trimmed by 4 bases and 5 bases, with 14 bases remaining between them. This CDR3 is CATSDPTRQDNEQFF. CDR3 sequence (DNA): TGTGCCACCAGTGACCCCACCCGGCAGGACAATGAGCAGTTCTTC.

The gene calls are TRBV6-2 or TRBV6-3 and TRBJ2-4; 10 nucleotides align to TRBD1. With 5 bases clipped from V and 5 bases from J, the junction kept 18 bases outside the gene matches. The germline V gene has CDR1 MNHEY and CDR2 SVGEGT. The CDR3 has 19 amino acids. The CDR3 protein is CASSHTTDRGHPLENIQYF. CDR3 DNA sequence: TGTGCCAGCAGTCACACAACCGACAGGGGGCACCCTCTAGAAAACATTCAGTACTTC.

The rearrangement uses TRBV6-6 and TRBJ1-2; a weak D match, TRBD1 (5 bases). Looked up from germline, CDR1 is MNHNY and CDR2 is SVGAGI (reference sequence). The CDR3 runs to 16 residues. Between the trimmed V and J ends, which lost 4 bases and 1 base, there was a span of 16 bases. CDR3 amino acids: CASSLGGTLINYGYTF. The CDR3 nucleotides read TGTGCCAGCAGTTTGGGGGGGACTCTGATTAACTATGGCTACACCTTC.

On this clonotype itself: Its ends do not fully match the called genes, so a read error is possible. The chain couples TRBV4-1 to TRBJ1-4; possible D gene TRBD1, 5 bases. The CDR3 has 19 residues. Germline lookup yields CDR1 MGHRA and CDR2 YSYEKL. The CDR3 sequence is CASSQEGQVAGPTKEKLFF. Here the CDR3 DNA reads TGCGCCAGCAGCCAAGAAGGTCAGGTTGCGGGACCAACTAAGGAAAAACTGTTTTTT.

This clonotype turned up a few times. Its ends do not fully match the called genes, so a read error is possible. The CDR3 region is CAGSYSSRFEQFF. CDR3 sequence (DNA): TGTGCCGGCAGCTATTCTTCCAGGTTTGAGCAGTTCTTC. The chain carries TRBV7-2 and TRBJ2-1; unclear D gene. The V gene's germline CDR1 is SGHTA and CDR2 FQGNSA. This CDR3 contains 13 residues.

The rearrangement links TRBV7-9 to TRBJ2-1; D unresolved. TRBJ2-7 explains the end of the DNA better; the J call may be wrong. This CDR3 has 13 residues. CDR1 and CDR2 from the germline V gene are SEHNR and FQNEAQ (reference sequence). This chain's CDR3 is CASSPVVLNEQYF. CDR3 in DNA: TGTGCCAGCAGCCCTGTTGTTTTGAACGAGCAGTACTTC.

J is TRBJ2-3 and V is TRBV20-1, with TRBD2 identical over 9 bases. Germline V lookup: CDR1 DFQATT, CDR2 SNEGSKA (reference sequence). V shed 4 bases, J shed 0 bases, and the junction held 17 bases outside the gene matches. The CDR3 has 19 residues. The CDR3 loop is CSAIPPSGRGGTSTDTQYF. CDR3 DNA: TGCAGTGCTATCCCTCCTTCGGGGCGGGGGGGCACTAGCACAGATACGCAGTATTTT.

The table lists this clonotype with a few counts. V is TRBV4-1 and J is TRBJ2-3, with D maybe TRBD1 (5 bases). Germline loops: CDR1 MGHRA, CDR2 YSYEKL. This CDR3 has 14 amino acids. Trimming stripped 0 bases from V and 6 bases from J, with 10 bases between. CDR3: CASSQDSGPDTQYF. CDR3 in DNA: TGCGCCAGCAGCCAAGATTCAGGGCCGGATACGCAGTATTTT.

The chain combines TRBV29-1 with TRBJ2-7, with D possibly being TRBD2 (5 bases). CDR3 length: 14 amino acids. V dropped 4 bases and J dropped 7 bases, with 20 bases sitting between them. Germline CDR1 SQVTM, CDR2 ANQGSEA. The DNA for the CDR3 is TGCAGCGTTGGTGGCCATGGGAGCTACAATGAGCAGTACTTC. This gives the protein CSVGGHGSYNEQYF.

This clonotype appeared a few times. The chain joins TRBV12-3 or TRBV12-4 to TRBJ2-7; TRBD1 agrees at 8 bases. The CDR3 is 15 amino acids. Trimming removed 4 bases from V and 1 base from J; junction bases left unmatched: 6. CDR3 in DNA: TGTGCCAGCAGTTCGACGACAGGGGCATCCTACGAGCAGTACTTC. Its protein product is CASSSTTGASYEQYF.

The rearrangement uses TRBV29-1 and TRBJ2-7; D is perhaps TRBD1 (5 bases). The J call may not be correct, given that the DNA end is closer to TRBJ2-5. CDR3 length: 14 amino acids. Germline CDR1 reads SQVTM; CDR2 reads ANQGSEA. The CDR3 DNA reads TGCAGCGTTCTATACAGGACGCTGGCGGAGACCCAGTACTTC. Protein sequence: CSVLYRTLAETQYF.

This clonotype has only a few counts. The chain couples TRBV5-1 to TRBJ2-7, with D perhaps TRBD1 (5 bases). Germline values: CDR1 SGHRS, CDR2 YFSETQ. This CDR3 is built from 14 residues. V gave up 4 bases and J gave up 2 bases, with 13 bases separating them. CDR3 amino acids: CASSPTGSPYEQYF. For the CDR3, the DNA is TGCGCCAGCAGCCCAACAGGTTCCCCCTACGAGCAGTACTTC.

This clonotype came up a few times. V gene TRBV29-1 combines with J gene TRBJ2-3; no clear D. Germline V gene sequence: CDR1 SQVTM, CDR2 ANQGSEA. Trimming removed 3 bases at V and 0 bases at J, with 4 bases between. CDR3 length equals 12 residues. Here the CDR3 DNA reads TGCAGCGTTGAGCCTAGCACAGATACGCAGTATTTT. It yields the protein CSVEPSTDTQYF.

This clonotype was seen a few times. The chain couples TRBV4-1 to TRBJ2-2; TRBD1 or TRBD2 may be the D gene (5 bases each). The CDR3 length is 16 residues. Trimming stripped 4 bases from V and 1 base from J, with 13 bases between. The germline CDR1 and CDR2 sequences are MGHRA and YSYEKL. The CDR3 DNA reads as TGCGCCAGCAGCCCTAGGGACGGAGGGAACACCGGGGAGCTGTTTTTT. Protein sequence: CASSPRDGGNTGELFF.

The rearrangement links TRBV7-2 to TRBJ2-2, with 7 bases fitting TRBD1. The V segment lost 3 bases and the J segment 0 bases; nucleotides outside the gene matches: 4. CDR3 length: 16 amino acids. Germline V CDR1 and CDR2: SGHTA, FQGNSA. The CDR3 protein is CASSFPGQTNTGELFF. DNA of the CDR3: TGTGCCAGCAGCTTCCCGGGACAGACGAACACCGGGGAGCTGTTTTTT.